The next 25 T cell receptor beta chains were all read from a single sample in a study of identical twins. Each CDR3 protein is one row after TCRdb ran MiXCR on the 5' RACE reads. Found here are around 530,000 distinct CDR3 sequences, over 12% of them singletons; the top ten hold roughly 0.42%. The same sample was also used in a study of yellow fever vaccine responses in identical twins.

The sequencing input was CD4+ T cells sorted from blood. The receptors here all came from a woman under 30 in good health.

The chain uses TRBV15 and TRBJ2-3, with 10 bases identical to TRBD2. The junction had 1 base not matched to a gene; V was cut back by 0 bases and J by 1 base. CDR1 and CDR2 from the germline V gene are LNHNV and YYDKDF (reference sequence). CDR3 length: 16 residues. In nucleotides, the CDR3 is TGTGCCACCAGCAGAGAACTAGCGGGGCGCACAGATACGCAGTATTTT. Translation: CATSRELAGRTDTQYF.

The CDR3 sequence is CASSDYVGTQYF. The CDR3 coding sequence is TGTGCCAGCAGTGATTATGTAGGAACGCAGTATTTT. The V gene is TRBV2, the J gene TRBJ2-3; D gene unclear. The CDR3 has 12 amino acids. Trimming pared 3 bases from V and 9 bases from J, leaving 10 bases between. Germline CDR1 and CDR2: SNHLY and FYNNEI.

The J gene is TRBJ2-6, the V gene TRBV13; D may be TRBD1 (5 bases). Trimming cost V 4 bases and J 0 bases, with 7 bases left between them. CDR1 is PRHDT and CDR2 is FYEKMQ in the germline V gene (reference sequence). CDR3 length equals 15 residues. This chain's CDR3 is CASSSQASGANVLTF. CDR3 coding DNA: TGTGCCAGCAGCTCACAGGCCTCTGGGGCCAACGTCCTGACTTTC. Drawing the rest from reference TRBV13 and TRBJ2-6, the complete variable domain is AAGVIQSPRHLIKEKRETATLKCYPIPRHDTVYWYQQGPGQDPQFLISFYEKMQSDKGSIPDRFSAQQFSDYHSELNMSSLELGDSALYFCASSSQASGANVLTFGAGSRLTVL.

The J gene is TRBJ2-1, the V gene TRBV27; a weak D match, TRBD1 (6 bases). Germline V gene lookup returns CDR1 MNHEY and CDR2 SMNVEV (reference sequence). This CDR3 region has 12 residues. Trimming removed 6 bases from V and 10 bases from J, with 13 bases in between. The CDR3 here is CASRSVGGEQFF. Written as DNA, the CDR3 is TGTGCCAGCAGGTCGGTAGGGGGAGAGCAGTTCTTC.

This clonotype has just a few counts. The J gene is TRBJ2-1, the V gene TRBV12-3 or TRBV12-4; 9 positions agree with TRBD2. The length of the CDR3 is 12 residues. J lost 8 bases, V lost 7 bases, and 3 bases had no gene match. For the CDR3, the DNA is TGTGCCAGCAAACAGCGGGGGGATGAGCAGTTCTTC. It encodes CASKQRGDEQFF.

The CDR3 is CASSYRGSLYGYTF. The CDR3 region has the DNA TGTGCCAGCAGTTACAGGGGGTCCCTCTATGGCTACACCTTC. This rearrangement joins TRBV6-5 to TRBJ1-2; perhaps TRBD1 as D (6 bases). V was clipped by 2 bases and J by 4 bases, with 11 bases between them. The CDR3 length is 14 residues. Germline V CDR1 and CDR2: MNHEY, SVGAGI.

As concerns this clonotype: Given a much more abundant clone one base away, this may be a read error. The genes are TRBV19 and TRBJ2-3; 8 bases align to TRBD2. The CDR3 totals 15 residues. Per the germline V gene, CDR1 is LNHDA and CDR2 is SQIVND (reference sequence). Trimming removed 4 bases from V and 6 bases from J; junction bases left unmatched: 9. CDR3 in amino acids: CASSTPLAEVDTQYF. CDR3 bases: TGTGCCAGTAGTACGCCACTAGCGGAAGTGGATACGCAGTATTTT.

Comment on this clonotype: A read error may explain this, as a much larger clone is one base away. V usage is TRBV6-1 and J usage is TRBJ2-5; 7 nucleotides line up with TRBD1. CDR1 and CDR2 from the germline V gene are MNHNS and SASEGT. The J segment lost 5 bases and the V segment lost 5 bases, leaving 5 bases of the junction unmatched. The CDR3 is 13 amino acids. The DNA for the CDR3 is TGTGCCAGCAGTCGAGGGGGCCCGGAGACCCAGTACTTC. It encodes CASSRGGPETQYF.

The V gene is TRBV27, the J gene TRBJ1-1, with a tentative D call TRBD1 (5 bases). The CDR3 length is 16 residues. The V and J ends lost 2 bases and 0 bases respectively, with 13 bases between them. Germline loops: CDR1 MNHEY, CDR2 SMNVEV (reference sequence). CDR3 DNA: TGTGCCAGCAGTTTAGCAATGGGACTGTTGAACACTGAAGCTTTCTTT. Residues: CASSLAMGLLNTEAFF.

V gene TRBV12-3 or TRBV12-4 combines with J gene TRBJ1-1; D is unresolved. The CDR3 loop spans 11 amino acids. V dropped 7 bases and J dropped 8 bases, with 11 bases sitting between them. The CDR3 DNA sequence: TGTGCCAGCACCATTAATGCCGAAGCTTTCTTT. The encoded protein is CASTINAEAFF.

The rearrangement uses TRBV6-1 and TRBJ2-1; D unresolved. The CDR3 is made up of 12 amino acids. The ends were cut back, 6 bases at V and 7 bases at J, with 10 bases in the middle. Germline V gene lookup returns CDR1 MNHNS and CDR2 SASEGT. CDR3 residues: CASRVSRNEQFF. CDR3 coding DNA: TGTGCCAGCAGGGTTTCGAGGAATGAGCAGTTCTTC.

V and J are TRBV5-5 and TRBJ2-1; tentative D call: TRBD1 (5 bases). The CDR3 sequence is 13 residues long. Germline CDR1 is SGHKS and CDR2 is YYEKEE (reference sequence). V was trimmed by 9 bases and J by 11 bases, leaving 21 bases between them. In DNA, the CDR3 is TGTGCCATCGGCCCTGTCGACAGCTCCAAGCAGTTCTTC. Encoded protein: CAIGPVDSSKQFF.

This chain joins TRBV20-1 and TRBJ2-2, with TRBD2 matching 9 bases. The V gene's germline CDR1 is DFQATT and CDR2 SNEGSKA (reference sequence). V shed 1 base, J shed 7 bases, and the junction held 7 bases outside the gene matches. The CDR3 runs to 15 residues. CDR3 protein: CSARVVAGAGGELFF. The CDR3 DNA reads as TGCAGTGCTAGAGTGGTAGCGGGGGCGGGCGGGGAGCTGTTTTTT.

The chain uses TRBV6-6 and TRBJ2-7, with D perhaps matching TRBD1 or TRBD2 (5 bases each). In germline, CDR1 is MNHNY, CDR2 SVGAGI (reference sequence). The CDR3 contains 12 residues. V lost 3 bases and J lost 6, with 9 bases in between. CDR3 sequence: CASSYRGSEQYF. The CDR3 DNA reads as TGTGCCAGCAGTTATCGGGGCAGCGAGCAGTACTTC.

In this sample, this clonotype turned up a few times. The genes are TRBV2 and TRBJ2-5; the D gene could be TRBD1 or TRBD2 (5 bases each). This CDR3 region has 12 residues. V lost 6 bases, J lost 0 bases, and 5 bases lay in between. CDR1 and CDR2 (germline): SNHLY, FYNNEI. The CDR3 bases are TGTGCCAGCAGGGGGGACCAAGAGACCCAGTACTTC. It encodes CASRGDQETQYF.

This chain joins TRBV27 and TRBJ2-7; no firm D call. The CDR3 length is 12 residues. CDR1 is MNHEY and CDR2 is SMNVEV in the germline V gene (reference sequence). Trimming pared 8 bases from V and 4 bases from J, leaving 12 bases between. The CDR3 loop reads CASGPIGYEQYF. In DNA form, the CDR3 reads TGTGCCAGCGGTCCTATAGGGTACGAGCAGTACTTC.

J is TRBJ2-6 and V is TRBV24-1, with 9 bases identical to TRBD1. Losses at the gene ends were 3 bases for V and 4 bases for J; bases not matched to a gene: 6. The CDR3 sequence is 17 residues long. The V gene's germline CDR1 is KGHDR and CDR2 SFDVKD. The CDR3 DNA reads as TGTGCCACCAGTGATATTAACAGGGGGCTCGGGGCCAACGTCCTGACTTTC. It is translated as CATSDINRGLGANVLTF.

The chain carries TRBV20-1 and TRBJ2-3; D uncertain. Looked up from germline, CDR1 is DFQATT and CDR2 is SNEGSKA (reference sequence). The CDR3 is 16 residues long. V was clipped by 0 bases and J by 1 base, with 14 bases between them. The CDR3 protein is CSARDVGRFGTDTQYF. CDR3 in DNA: TGCAGTGCTAGAGATGTTGGACGGTTTGGCACAGATACGCAGTATTTT.

The chain couples TRBV3-1 to TRBJ2-7, with 8 bases lining up with TRBD2. The V segment lost 1 base and the J segment 4 bases; nucleotides outside the gene matches: 6. The CDR3 contains 15 residues. CDR1 is LGHDT, CDR2 YNNKEL, per germline (reference sequence). The CDR3 loop reads CASSQGSGGRYEQYV. As DNA, the CDR3 is TGTGCCAGCAGCCAAGGTTCGGGGGGGCGGTACGAGCAGTACGTC.

J is TRBJ2-1 and V is TRBV11-2; TRBD2 agrees at 9 bases. Trimming took 3 bases from V and 2 from J; bases not matched to a gene: 11. The CDR3 is made up of 18 amino acids. Per germline, CDR1 SGHAT and CDR2 FQNNGV. DNA of the CDR3: TGTGCCAGCAGCTTGGGTATGACTAGCGGATTAACCTACAATGAGCAGTTCTTC. Its protein product is CASSLGMTSGLTYNEQFF.

This sequence joins TRBV29-1 and TRBJ2-7; 9 bases are a match to TRBD2. Germline V gives CDR1 SQVTM, CDR2 ANQGSEA. The CDR3 spans 14 residues. Unmatched junction bases numbered 10, after V lost 3 bases and J lost 7 bases. CDR3 bases: TGCAGCGTTGAGGCTAGCGGGATATTGGGTGAGCAGTACTTC. This sequence encodes CSVEASGILGEQYF.

This rearrangement joins TRBV5-1 to TRBJ1-4; D not certain. The CDR3 has 13 amino acids. Trimming cost V 1 base and J 8 bases, with 9 bases left between them. CDR1 is SGHRS and CDR2 is YFSETQ in the germline V gene. CDR3 nucleotide sequence: TGCGCCAGCAGCTTGAGCTCGGGGGAAAAACTGTTTTTT. Translating gives CASSLSSGEKLFF.

The chain uses TRBV7-6 and TRBJ2-4; possible D gene TRBD1, 8 bases. From germline, CDR1 is SGHVS and CDR2 FNYEAQ. Trimming pared 5 bases from V and 1 base from J, leaving 12 bases between. The CDR3 sequence is 15 residues long. The CDR3 coding sequence is TGTGCCAGCAGCATACAGGGGGGGGCCAAAAACATTCAGTACTTC. Translating gives CASSIQGGAKNIQYF.

This chain connects TRBV7-3 to TRBJ2-1; 11 positions match TRBD2. The CDR3 length is 15 residues. Germline CDR1 is SGHTA and CDR2 is FQGTGA. With 3 bases clipped from V and 3 bases from J, the junction kept 1 base outside the gene matches. The CDR3 loop is CASSFTSGSYNEQFF. The CDR3, as DNA: TGTGCCAGCAGCTTCACTAGCGGGAGCTACAATGAGCAGTTCTTC.

The chain has TRBV11-2 and TRBJ2-1; D uncertain. Per germline, CDR1 SGHAT and CDR2 FQNNGV. Trimming removed 3 bases at V and 5 bases at J, with 14 bases between. The CDR3 loop spans 15 amino acids. This CDR3 is CASSFGPSADNEQFF. CDR3 nucleotide sequence: TGTGCCAGCAGCTTCGGCCCCAGTGCGGACAATGAGCAGTTCTTC.